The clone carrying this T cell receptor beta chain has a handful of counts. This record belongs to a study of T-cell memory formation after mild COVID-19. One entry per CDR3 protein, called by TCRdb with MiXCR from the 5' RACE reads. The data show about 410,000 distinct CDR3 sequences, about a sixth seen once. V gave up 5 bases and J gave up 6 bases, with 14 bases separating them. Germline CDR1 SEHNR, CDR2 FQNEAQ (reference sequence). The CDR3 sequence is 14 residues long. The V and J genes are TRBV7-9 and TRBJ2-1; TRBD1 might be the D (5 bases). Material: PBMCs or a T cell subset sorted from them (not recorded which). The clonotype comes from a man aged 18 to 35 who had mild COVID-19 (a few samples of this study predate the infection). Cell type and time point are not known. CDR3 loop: CASSHEVDSNEQFF. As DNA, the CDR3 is TGTGCCAGCAGCCACGAAGTTGACAGCAATGAGCAGTTCTTC. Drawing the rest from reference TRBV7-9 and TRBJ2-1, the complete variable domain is DTGVSQNPRHKITKRGQNVTFRCDPISEHNRLYWYRQTLGQGPEFLTYFQNEAQLEKSRLLSDRFSAERPKGSFSTLEIQRTEQGDSAMYLCASSHEVDSNEQFFGPGTRLTVL.